This T cell receptor (beta chain) derives from a study of blood T cell repertoires in COVID-19. For the study at large: Italy, Spain and the United States were the sources of the convalescent and acute COVID-19 samples.

CDR3 length: 14 residues. CDR1 and CDR2 (germline): MNHEY, SVGAGI. Trimming pared 0 bases from V and 4 bases from J, leaving 7 bases between. In the authors' workflow: Scientists estimated how many nucleated cells there were by amplifying reference gene primers. Method: immunoSEQ multiplex PCR; TCRdb's copy keeps in-frame clones and lacks some. V and J calls and clone size are copied from that table; D and trimming were computed from the DNA. The repertoire holds 350,000 or so clones, roughly 90% seen once, with 6.5% in the top ten. The sample taken for sequencing was peripheral blood. This receptor was obtained from a man aged 18 to 30 with active or convalescent COVID-19. The V gene is TRBV6-5, the J gene TRBJ2-1; a weak D match, TRBD2 (5 bases). The CDR3 sequence: CASSYSTGYNEQFF. The DNA for the CDR3 is TGTGCCAGCAGTTACTCGACGGGGTACAATGAGCAGTTCTTC.